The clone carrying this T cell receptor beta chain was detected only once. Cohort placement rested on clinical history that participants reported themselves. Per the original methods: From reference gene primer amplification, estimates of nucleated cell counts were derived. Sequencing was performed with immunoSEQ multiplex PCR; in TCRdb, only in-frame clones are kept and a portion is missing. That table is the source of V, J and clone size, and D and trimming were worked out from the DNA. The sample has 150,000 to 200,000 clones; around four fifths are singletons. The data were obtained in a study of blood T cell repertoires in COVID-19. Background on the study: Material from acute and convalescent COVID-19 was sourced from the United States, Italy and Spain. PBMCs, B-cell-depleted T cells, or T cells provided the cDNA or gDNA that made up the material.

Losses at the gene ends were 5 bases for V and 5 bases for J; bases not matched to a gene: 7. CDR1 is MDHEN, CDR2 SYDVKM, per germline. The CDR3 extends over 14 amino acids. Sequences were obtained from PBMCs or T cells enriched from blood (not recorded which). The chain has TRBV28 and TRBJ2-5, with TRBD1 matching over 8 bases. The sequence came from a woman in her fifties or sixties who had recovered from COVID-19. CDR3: CASSPPGDRETQYF. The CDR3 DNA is TGTGCCAGCAGTCCTCCAGGGGACAGGGAGACCCAGTACTTC.